The 7 T cell receptor beta chains in this list originate from one sample, sequenced in a study of cytomegalovirus exposure and HLA in healthy donors. Both 60 Vbeta primers and 13 Jbeta primers went into the PCR. The data were produced by immunoSEQ multiplex PCR, yet TCRdb's version contains in-frame clones alone and is incomplete. This table has about 130,000 clones, 70% to 90% appearing once. Material: PBMCs. The source is a woman between 40 and 55 years old in good health and CMV-seropositive.

This clone was seen more than once but under ten times. J is TRBJ1-2 and V is TRBV6-1, with TRBD1 identical over 11 bases. Germline assignment: CDR1 MNHNS and CDR2 SASEGT. Unmatched junction bases numbered 6, after V lost 6 bases and J lost 6 bases. CDR3 size: 14 residues. The CDR3 reads CASRWDRGSDGYTF. In DNA form, the CDR3 reads TGTGCCAGCAGGTGGGACAGGGGGTCCGATGGCTACACCTTC.

V gene TRBV27 combines with J gene TRBJ2-5, with 8 bases matching TRBD2. Germline CDR1 MNHEY, CDR2 SMNVEV (reference sequence). The junction had 2 bases not matched to a gene; V was cut back by 3 bases and J by 5 bases. The CDR3 has 13 amino acids. This chain's CDR3 is CASSFGRVETQYF. The CDR3 nucleotides are TGTGCCAGCAGTTTCGGGAGGGTTGAGACCCAGTACTTC.

The sample holds one count of this clone. The chain recombines TRBV14 with TRBJ1-1, with TRBD1 identical over 7 bases. With 2 bases clipped from V and 4 bases from J, the junction kept 1 base outside the gene matches. Germline V lookup: CDR1 SGHDN, CDR2 FVKESK. This CDR3 is built from 13 residues. This CDR3 is CASSQPGGTEAFF. CDR3 DNA: TGTGCCAGCAGCCAACCAGGGGGCACTGAAGCTTTCTTT.

This chain joins TRBV9 and TRBJ2-7; 12 bases map to TRBD2. V trimming: 3 bases; J trimming: 0 bases; junction bases outside the gene matches: 4. The CDR3 has 16 amino acids. Germline lookup yields CDR1 SGDLS and CDR2 YYNGEE. The CDR3 coding sequence is TGTGCCAGCAGCGGCCCTAGCGGGAGGGCCTCCTACGAGCAGTACTTC. This encodes CASSGPSGRASYEQYF.

The chain carries TRBV19 and TRBJ2-2; 7 nucleotides match TRBD1. Per the germline V gene, CDR1 is LNHDA and CDR2 is SQIVND (reference sequence). The trim removed 4 bases at V and 7 bases at J, leaving 6 bases unmatched. The CDR3 sequence is 14 residues long. CDR3 bases: TGTGCCAGTAGTACGACAGGGCAGGGCGGGGAGCTGTTTTTT. Translating it yields CASSTTGQGGELFF.

This chain uses TRBV9 with TRBJ2-7; 9 bases agree with TRBD1. The CDR3 has 14 amino acids. Per germline, CDR1 SGDLS and CDR2 YYNGEE. V dropped 3 bases and J dropped 2; count of bases not matched to a gene: 3. The CDR3 DNA sequence: TGTGCCAGCAGCGCCGGGACAGGGACCTACGAGCAGTACTTC. It translates to CASSAGTGTYEQYF. Together with reference TRBV9 and TRBJ2-7, the CDR3 gives the full variable domain: DSGVTQTPKHLITATGQRVTLRCSPRSGDLSVYWYQQSLDQGLQFLIQYYNGEERAKGNILERFSAQQFPDLHSELNLSSLELGDSALYFCASSAGTGTYEQYFGPGTRLTVT.

This chain connects TRBV7-2 to TRBJ2-5; D perhaps matches TRBD2 (7 bases). V was clipped by 5 bases and J by 5 bases, with 15 bases between them. Germline values: CDR1 SGHTA, CDR2 FQGNSA. This CDR3 has 14 amino acids. CDR3 sequence (DNA): TGTGCCAGCAGCCCTAGGGGGGGCCCGGAGACCCAGTACTTC. Protein: CASSPRGGPETQYF.